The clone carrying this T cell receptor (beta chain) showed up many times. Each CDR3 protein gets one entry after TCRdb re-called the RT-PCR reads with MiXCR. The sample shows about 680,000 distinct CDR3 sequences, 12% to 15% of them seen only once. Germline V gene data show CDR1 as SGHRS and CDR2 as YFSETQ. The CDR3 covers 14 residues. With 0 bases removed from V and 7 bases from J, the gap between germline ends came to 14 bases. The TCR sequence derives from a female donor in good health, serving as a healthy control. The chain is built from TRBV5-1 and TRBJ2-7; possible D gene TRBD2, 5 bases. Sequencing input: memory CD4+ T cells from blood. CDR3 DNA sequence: TGCGCCAGCAGCTTGGGTCTAGCCGCGTTTGAGCAGTACTTC. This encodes CASSLGLAAFEQYF.